This T cell receptor (beta chain) was recorded in a study of cytomegalovirus exposure and HLA in healthy donors. PCR primers comprised 60 Vbeta and 13 Jbeta primers. Method: immunoSEQ multiplex PCR; TCRdb's copy keeps in-frame clones and lacks some. The repertoire holds around 190,000 clones, with 65% to 90% as singletons. There are 16 residues in the CDR3. V lost 0 bases, J lost 2 bases, and 5 bases stayed unmatched. Germline V gives CDR1 WNHNN, CDR2 SYGVQD (reference sequence). This receptor was identified in a woman between 45 and 60 years old in good health and CMV-seronegative. The sequenced sample was PBMCs. The V gene is TRBV10-1, the J gene TRBJ2-5, with 8 bases identical to TRBD2. CDR3 DNA: TGCGCCAGCAGTGAGTCGGCGGGAGGAGGGCAAGAGACCCAGTACTTC. Its protein is CASSESAGGGQETQYF.